This TCR beta chain appears in the sequencing data of a study of cytomegalovirus exposure and HLA in healthy donors. This CDR3 is 13 amino acids long. CDR1 and CDR2 from the germline V gene are MDHEN and SYDVKM. The V end was cut by 6 bases, the J end by 1 base, with 9 bases between. Findings and limits, study-wide: Most subjects had HLA-A and HLA-B alleles reportedly predicted accurately by TCR beta sequences.

On this clone itself: Its cognate antigen is unknown.

This PCR relied on a set of 60 Vbeta primers and 13 Jbeta primers. Using immunoSEQ multiplex PCR, the repertoire was profiled, and TCRdb retains in-frame clones only, with some absent. Found here are about 98,000 clones, more than 70% of them singletons; the top ten hold roughly 9.6%. V gene TRBV28 combines with J gene TRBJ1-1; no clear D. The sequenced sample consisted of PBMCs. The sequence came from a male donor in good health and CMV-seropositive. The DNA of the CDR3 is TGTGCCAGCAGCCCCCCGGGGAACACTGAAGCTTTCTTT. Its translation: CASSPPGNTEAFF.